Each of the 7 T cell receptor beta chains below was sequenced from the same sample in a study of identical twins. TCRdb re-called the 5' RACE reads through MiXCR, storing one row per CDR3 protein. The sample has roughly 1,500,000 distinct CDR3 sequences; roughly 35% are singletons. Sequencing was carried out using cord blood. Receptor source: a newborn girl in good health.

Details on this clonotype: An end of the junction does not agree with germline; a read error may underlie this. V usage is TRBV6-1 and J usage is TRBJ2-7; TRBD1 might be the D (8 bases). The CDR3 consists of 15 residues. Germline V gene lookup returns CDR1 MNHNS and CDR2 SASEGT. The CDR3, as DNA: TGTGCCAGCAGCGGACTAGGGACAGGAAAGTACGATCAGTACTTC. It encodes CASSGLGTGKYDQYF.

This clonotype appeared a few times. The rearrangement links TRBV3-1 to TRBJ2-5; 7 nucleotides agree with TRBD1. From germline, CDR1 is LGHDT and CDR2 YNNKEL (reference sequence). The CDR3 is 11 amino acids. The CDR3: CGSGTVGEQYF. For the CDR3, the DNA is TGTGGGTCCGGGACAGTAGGGGAGCAGTACTTC.

The V and J genes are TRBV5-4 and TRBJ1-2; D gene uncertain. There are 14 residues in the CDR3. Germline-derived CDR1 and CDR2 are SGHNT and YYREEE (reference sequence). V lost 2 bases and J 4 bases, leaving 12 bases between the germline ends. The CDR3 DNA is TGTGCCAGCAGCTTCCCCCTTGGTGGCTATGGCTACACCTTC. It encodes CASSFPLGGYGYTF.

This chain connects TRBV4-1 to TRBJ1-1, with 9 bases identical to TRBD1. The CDR3 has 15 amino acids. V dropped 4 bases and J dropped 5; count of bases not matched to a gene: 8. Per the germline V gene, CDR1 is MGHRA and CDR2 is YSYEKL. The CDR3, as DNA: TGCGCCAGCAGCCTAGGGGGACAGGGTCAAACTGAAGCTTTCTTT. Translated: CASSLGGQGQTEAFF.

This clonotype appeared a few times. V is TRBV5-1 and J is TRBJ2-1; 7 bases match TRBD2. V shed 1 base and J 6 bases; nucleotides not matched to a gene: 10. Germline-derived CDR1 and CDR2 are SGHRS and YFSETQ. The CDR3 contains 16 residues. CDR3 residues: CASSLLSGAIPNEQFF. CDR3 nucleotide sequence: TGCGCCAGCAGCTTGTTAAGCGGGGCAATCCCCAATGAGCAGTTCTTC.

This clonotype has only a few counts. V gene TRBV11-2 combines with J gene TRBJ1-1, with 7 bases identical to TRBD1. Germline CDR1 SGHAT, CDR2 FQNNGV. This CDR3 comprises 15 residues. With V trimmed by 5 bases and J by 8 bases, 14 bases remained unmatched. The CDR3 DNA sequence: TGTGCCAGCAGCCTTCTTCCCCCCGGGACAGCCGAAGCTTTCTTT. This sequence encodes CASSLLPPGTAEAFF.

The rearrangement joins TRBV28 to TRBJ2-1, with 7 positions matching TRBD2. The DNA matches TRBJ2-7 better at its end, which makes the J call doubtful. The CDR3 length is 14 residues. Germline CDR1 is MDHEN and CDR2 is SYDVKM. CDR3 loop: CASTQRESYNEQYF. The CDR3 nucleotides are TGTGCCAGCACCCAGCGGGAATCCTACAATGAGCAGTACTTC.